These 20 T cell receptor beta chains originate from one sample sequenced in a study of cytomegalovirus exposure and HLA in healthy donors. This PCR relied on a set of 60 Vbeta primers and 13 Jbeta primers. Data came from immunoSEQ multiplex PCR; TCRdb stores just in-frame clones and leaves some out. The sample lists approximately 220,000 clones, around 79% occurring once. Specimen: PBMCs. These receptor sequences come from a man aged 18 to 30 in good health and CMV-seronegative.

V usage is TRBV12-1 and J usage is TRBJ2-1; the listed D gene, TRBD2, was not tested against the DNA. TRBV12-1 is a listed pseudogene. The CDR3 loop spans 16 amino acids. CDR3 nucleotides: TGTGCCAGCAGCTCCCCCTCTCGGACTGGCGACAATGAGCAGTTCTTC. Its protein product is CASSSPSRTGDNEQFF.

DNA for the CDR3: TGTGCCAGCAGCGTGAGGATGAACACTGAAGCTTTCTTT. This gives the protein CASSVRMNTEAFF. The genes are TRBV9 and TRBJ1-1; the D is unclear. V lost 2 bases and J lost 0, with 5 bases in between. The CDR3 sequence is 13 residues long. Germline CDR1 and CDR2: SGDLS and YYNGEE.

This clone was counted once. In DNA form, the CDR3 reads TGTGCCAGTAGTCCGGACCCGGGACAAATCTACGAGCAGTACTTC. Translated, it gives CASSPDPGQIYEQYF. This chain connects TRBV19 to TRBJ2-7, with a tentative D call TRBD1 (6 bases). The CDR3 has 15 amino acids. CDR1 and CDR2 from the germline V gene are LNHDA and SQIVND (reference sequence). V gave up 5 bases and J gave up 3 bases, with 17 bases separating them.

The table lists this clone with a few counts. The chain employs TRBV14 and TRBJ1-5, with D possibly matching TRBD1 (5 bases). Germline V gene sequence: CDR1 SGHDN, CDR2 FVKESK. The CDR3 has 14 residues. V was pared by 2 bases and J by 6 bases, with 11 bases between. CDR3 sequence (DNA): TGTGCCAGCAGCCAAACAGGCACTGGTCAGCCCCAGCATTTT. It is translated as CASSQTGTGQPQHF. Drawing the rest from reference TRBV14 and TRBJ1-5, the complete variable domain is EAGVTQFPSHSVIEKGQTVTLRCDPISGHDNLYWYRRVMGKEIKFLLHFVKESKQDESGMPNNRFLAERTGGTYSTLKVQPAELEDSGVYFCASSQTGTGQPQHFGDGTRLSIL.

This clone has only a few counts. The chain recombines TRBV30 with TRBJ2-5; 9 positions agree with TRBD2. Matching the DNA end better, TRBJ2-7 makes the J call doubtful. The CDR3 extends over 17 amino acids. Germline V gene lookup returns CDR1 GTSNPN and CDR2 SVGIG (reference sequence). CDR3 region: CAWSVQLMSSGIYEQYF. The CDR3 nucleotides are TGTGCCTGGAGTGTACAATTGATGTCTAGCGGGATCTACGAGCAGTACTTC.

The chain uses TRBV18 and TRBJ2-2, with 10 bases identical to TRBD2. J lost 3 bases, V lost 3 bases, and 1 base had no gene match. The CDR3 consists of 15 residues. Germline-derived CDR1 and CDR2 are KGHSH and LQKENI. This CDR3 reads CASSPSGRDTGELFF. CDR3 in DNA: TGTGCCAGCTCACCGAGCGGGAGGGACACCGGGGAGCTGTTTTTT.

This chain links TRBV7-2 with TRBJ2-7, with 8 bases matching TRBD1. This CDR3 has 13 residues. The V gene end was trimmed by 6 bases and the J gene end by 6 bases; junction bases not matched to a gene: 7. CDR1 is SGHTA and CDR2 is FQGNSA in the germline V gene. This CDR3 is CASSIGQGREQYF. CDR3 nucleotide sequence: TGTGCCAGCAGTATAGGACAGGGCCGCGAGCAGTACTTC.

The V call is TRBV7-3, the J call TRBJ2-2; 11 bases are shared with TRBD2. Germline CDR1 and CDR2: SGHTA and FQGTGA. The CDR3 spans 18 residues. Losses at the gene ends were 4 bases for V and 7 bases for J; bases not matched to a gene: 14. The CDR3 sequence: CASSSRGATSGDYGELFF. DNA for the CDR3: TGTGCCAGCAGCTCTAGGGGGGCGACTAGCGGGGATTACGGGGAGCTGTTTTTT.

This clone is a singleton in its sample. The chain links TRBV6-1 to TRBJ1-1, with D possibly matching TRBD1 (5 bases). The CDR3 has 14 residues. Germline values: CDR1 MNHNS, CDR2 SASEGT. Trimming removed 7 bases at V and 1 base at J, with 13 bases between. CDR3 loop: CASIPSGENTEAFF. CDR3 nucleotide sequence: TGTGCCAGCATTCCGTCGGGGGAGAACACTGAAGCTTTCTTT.

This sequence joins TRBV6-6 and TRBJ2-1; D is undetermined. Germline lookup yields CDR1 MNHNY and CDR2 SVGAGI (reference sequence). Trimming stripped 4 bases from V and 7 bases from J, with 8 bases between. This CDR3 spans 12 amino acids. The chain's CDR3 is CASSLTENEQFF. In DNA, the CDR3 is TGTGCCAGCAGTTTAACAGAAAATGAGCAGTTCTTC.

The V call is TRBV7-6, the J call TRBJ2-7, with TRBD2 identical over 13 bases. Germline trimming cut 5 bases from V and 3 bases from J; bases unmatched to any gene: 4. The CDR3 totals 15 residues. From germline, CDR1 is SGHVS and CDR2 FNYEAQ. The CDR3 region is CASSLGLAGVYEQYF. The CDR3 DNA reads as TGTGCCAGCAGCCTCGGACTAGCGGGAGTCTACGAGCAGTACTTC.

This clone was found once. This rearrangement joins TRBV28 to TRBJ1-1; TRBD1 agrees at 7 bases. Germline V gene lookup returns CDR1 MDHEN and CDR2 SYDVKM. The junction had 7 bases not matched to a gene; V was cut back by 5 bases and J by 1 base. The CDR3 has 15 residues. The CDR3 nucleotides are TGTGCCAGCAGTCCTAGGACAGGAACGAACACTGAAGCTTTCTTT. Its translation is CASSPRTGTNTEAFF.

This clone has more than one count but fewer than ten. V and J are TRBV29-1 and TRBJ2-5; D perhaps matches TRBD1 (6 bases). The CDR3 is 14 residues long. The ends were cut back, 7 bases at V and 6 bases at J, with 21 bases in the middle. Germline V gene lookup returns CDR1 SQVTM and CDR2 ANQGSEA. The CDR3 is CSAIDRDKRQTQYF. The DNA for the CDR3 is TGCAGCGCCATTGACCGGGACAAACGACAGACCCAGTACTTC.

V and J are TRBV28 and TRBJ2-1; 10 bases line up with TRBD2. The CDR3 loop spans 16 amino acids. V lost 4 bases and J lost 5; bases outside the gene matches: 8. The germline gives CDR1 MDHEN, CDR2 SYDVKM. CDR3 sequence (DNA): TGTGCCAGCAGTTCACCCAGGACTAGCGGTCACAATGAGCAGTTCTTC. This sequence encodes CASSSPRTSGHNEQFF.

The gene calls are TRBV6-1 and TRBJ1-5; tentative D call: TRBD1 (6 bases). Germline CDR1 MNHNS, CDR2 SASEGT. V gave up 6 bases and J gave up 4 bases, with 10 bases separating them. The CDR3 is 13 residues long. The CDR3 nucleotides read TGTGCCAGCAGCGGACAGATAAATCAGCCCCAGCATTTT. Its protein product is CASSGQINQPQHF.

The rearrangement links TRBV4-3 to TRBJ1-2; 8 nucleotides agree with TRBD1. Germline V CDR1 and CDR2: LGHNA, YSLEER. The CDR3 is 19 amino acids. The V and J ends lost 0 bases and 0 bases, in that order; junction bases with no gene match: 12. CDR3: CASSQDYQGQVPANYGYTF. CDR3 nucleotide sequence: TGCGCCAGCAGCCAAGACTATCAGGGACAGGTGCCAGCTAACTATGGCTACACCTTC.

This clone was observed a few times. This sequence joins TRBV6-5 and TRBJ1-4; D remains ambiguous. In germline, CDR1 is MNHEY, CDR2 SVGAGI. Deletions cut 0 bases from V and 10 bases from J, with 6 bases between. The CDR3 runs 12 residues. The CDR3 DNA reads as TGTGCCAGCAGTTACTCATCGGGAAAACTGTTTTTT. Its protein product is CASSYSSGKLFF.

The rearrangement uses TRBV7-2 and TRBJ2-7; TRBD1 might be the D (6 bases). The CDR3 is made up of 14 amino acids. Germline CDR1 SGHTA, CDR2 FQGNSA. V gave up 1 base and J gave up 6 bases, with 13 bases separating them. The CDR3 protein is CASSLGQDTGEQYF. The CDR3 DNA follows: TGTGCCAGCAGCTTAGGACAGGATACGGGCGAGCAGTACTTC.

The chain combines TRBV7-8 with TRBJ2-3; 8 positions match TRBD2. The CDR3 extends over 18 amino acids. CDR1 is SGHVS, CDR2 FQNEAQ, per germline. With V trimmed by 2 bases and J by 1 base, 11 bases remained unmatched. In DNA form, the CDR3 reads TGTGCCAGCAGCTTAATTAGGGGCGGGGGGCATGGCACAGATACGCAGTATTTT. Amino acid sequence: CASSLIRGGGHGTDTQYF. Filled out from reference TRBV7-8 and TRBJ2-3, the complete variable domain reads GAGVSQSPRYKVAKRGQDVALRCDPISGHVSLFWYQQALGQGPEFLTYFQNEAQLDKSGLPSDRFFAERPEGSVSTLKIQRTQQEDSAVYLCASSLIRGGGHGTDTQYFGPGTRLTVL.

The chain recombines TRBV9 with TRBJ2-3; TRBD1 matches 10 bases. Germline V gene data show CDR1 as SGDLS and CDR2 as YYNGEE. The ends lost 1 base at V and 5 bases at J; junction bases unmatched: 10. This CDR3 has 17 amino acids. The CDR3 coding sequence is TGTGCCAGCAGCGTAAGCCCGGGACAGGGGAACGGAGATACGCAGTATTTT. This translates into CASSVSPGQGNGDTQYF. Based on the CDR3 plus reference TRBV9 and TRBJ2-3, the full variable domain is DSGVTQTPKHLITATGQRVTLRCSPRSGDLSVYWYQQSLDQGLQFLIQYYNGEERAKGNILERFSAQQFPDLHSELNLSSLELGDSALYFCASSVSPGQGNGDTQYFGPGTRLTVL.